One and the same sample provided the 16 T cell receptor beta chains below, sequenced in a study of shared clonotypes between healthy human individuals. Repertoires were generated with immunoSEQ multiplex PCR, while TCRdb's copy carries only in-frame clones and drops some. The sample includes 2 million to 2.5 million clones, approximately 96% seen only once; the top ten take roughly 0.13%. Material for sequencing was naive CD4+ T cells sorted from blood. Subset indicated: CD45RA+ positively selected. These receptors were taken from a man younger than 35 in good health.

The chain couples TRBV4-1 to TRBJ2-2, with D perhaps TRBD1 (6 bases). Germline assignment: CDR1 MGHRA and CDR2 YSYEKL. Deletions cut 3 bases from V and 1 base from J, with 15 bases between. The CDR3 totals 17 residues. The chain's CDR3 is CASSHPPRGVNTGELFF. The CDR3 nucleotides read TGCGCCAGCAGCCACCCCCCCAGGGGAGTGAACACCGGGGAGCTGTTTTTT.

In nucleotides, the CDR3 is TGTGCCAGCAGCGCGTCGAGGGGGGGCCCAGATACGCAGTATTTT. Translation gives CASSASRGGPDTQYF. V and J are TRBV7-8 and TRBJ2-3; a possible D gene is TRBD2 (7 bases). CDR1 and CDR2 from the germline V gene are SGHVS and FQNEAQ. This CDR3 has 15 amino acids. Trimming left V 5 bases short and J 4 bases short, with 16 bases between.

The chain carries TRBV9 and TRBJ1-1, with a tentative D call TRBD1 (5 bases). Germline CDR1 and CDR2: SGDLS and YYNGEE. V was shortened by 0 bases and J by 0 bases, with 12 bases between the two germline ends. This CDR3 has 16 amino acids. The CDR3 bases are TGTGCCAGCAGCGTAGACGGGGGAAGCGTGAACACTGAAGCTTTCTTT. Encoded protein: CASSVDGGSVNTEAFF.

CDR3 bases: TGTGCCAGCAGCGTAATGGGACATATGAACACCGGGGAGCTGTTTTTT. This sequence encodes CASSVMGHMNTGELFF. The rearrangement links TRBV9 to TRBJ2-2, with D tentatively TRBD1 (6 bases). The germline gives CDR1 SGDLS, CDR2 YYNGEE. The CDR3 sequence is 16 residues long. The germline V and J ends were trimmed by 1 base and 1 base, with 11 bases remaining between them.

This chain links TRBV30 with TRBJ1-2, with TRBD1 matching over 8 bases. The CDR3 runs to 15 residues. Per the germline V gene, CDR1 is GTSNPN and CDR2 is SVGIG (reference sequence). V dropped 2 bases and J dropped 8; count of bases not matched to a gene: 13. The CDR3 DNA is TGTGCCTGGAGTCCCCGACAGGGGCTTATGGGGGGCTACACCTTC. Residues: CAWSPRQGLMGGYTF. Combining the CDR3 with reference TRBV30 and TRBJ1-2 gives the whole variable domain SQTIHQWPATLVQPVGSPLSLECTVEGTSNPNLYWYRQAAGRGLQLLFYSVGIGQISSEVPQNLSASRPQDRQFILSSKKLLLSDSGFYLCAWSPRQGLMGGYTFGSGTRLTVV.

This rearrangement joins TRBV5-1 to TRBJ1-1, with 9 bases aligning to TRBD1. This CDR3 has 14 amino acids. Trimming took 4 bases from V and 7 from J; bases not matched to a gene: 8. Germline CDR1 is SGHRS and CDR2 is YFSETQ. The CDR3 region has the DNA TGCGCCAGCAGCCTGACGACAGGGGGAGGTGAAGCTTTCTTT. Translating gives CASSLTTGGGEAFF. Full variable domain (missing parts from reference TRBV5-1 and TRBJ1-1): KAGVTQTPRYLIKTRGQQVTLSCSPISGHRSVSWYQQTPGQGLQFLFEYFSETQRNKGNFPGRFSGRQFSNSRSEMNVSTLELGDSALYLCASSLTTGGGEAFFGQGTRLTVV.

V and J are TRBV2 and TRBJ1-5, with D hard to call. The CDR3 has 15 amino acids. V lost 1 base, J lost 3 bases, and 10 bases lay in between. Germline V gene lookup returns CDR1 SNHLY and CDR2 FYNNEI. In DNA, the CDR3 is TGTGCCAGCAGTGAAGTACATTCGGCCAATCAGCCCCAGCATTTT. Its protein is CASSEVHSANQPQHF.

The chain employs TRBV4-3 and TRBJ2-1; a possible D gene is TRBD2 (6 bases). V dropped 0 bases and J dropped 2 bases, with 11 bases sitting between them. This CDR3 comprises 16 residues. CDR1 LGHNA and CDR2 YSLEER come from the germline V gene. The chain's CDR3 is CASSQDLGGAYNEQFF. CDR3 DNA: TGCGCCAGCAGCCAAGACTTGGGGGGAGCCTACAATGAGCAGTTCTTC.

The CDR3 nucleotides read TGTGCCAGCTCTAGGCCGACAGGAGTGGCAGCTTTCTTT. Its translation is CASSRPTGVAAFF. The chain employs TRBV18 and TRBJ1-1, with D possibly matching TRBD1 (6 bases). The CDR3 runs to 13 residues. The germline V gene has CDR1 KGHSH and CDR2 LQKENI. Deletions cut 6 bases from V and 10 bases from J, with 18 bases between.

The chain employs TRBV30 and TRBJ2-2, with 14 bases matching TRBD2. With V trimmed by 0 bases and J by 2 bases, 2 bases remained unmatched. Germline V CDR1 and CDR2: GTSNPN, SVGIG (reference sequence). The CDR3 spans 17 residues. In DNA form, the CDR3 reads TGTGCCTGGAGTGTAGGGACTAGCGGGAGTAACACCGGGGAGCTGTTTTTT. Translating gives CAWSVGTSGSNTGELFF.

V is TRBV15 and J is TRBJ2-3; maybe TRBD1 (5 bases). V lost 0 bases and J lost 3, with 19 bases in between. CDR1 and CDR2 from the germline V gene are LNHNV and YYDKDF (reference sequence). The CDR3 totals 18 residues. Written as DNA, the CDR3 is TGTGCCACCAGCAGAGATAGTTGGCTCAGGGTCGGGACAGATACGCAGTATTTT. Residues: CATSRDSWLRVGTDTQYF. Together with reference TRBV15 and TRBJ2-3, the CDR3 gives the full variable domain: DAMVIQNPRYQVTQFGKPVTLSCSQTLNHNVMYWYQQKSSQAPKLLFHYYDKDFNNEADTPDNFQSRRPNTSFCFLDIRSPGLGDTAMYLCATSRDSWLRVGTDTQYFGPGTRLTVL.

Here the CDR3 reads CASSNRSQPQHF. CDR3 nucleotides: TGTGCCAGCAGCAATAGGAGTCAGCCCCAGCATTTT. V usage is TRBV21-1 and J usage is TRBJ1-5. TRBV21-1 is listed as a pseudogene. The CDR3 has 12 amino acids.

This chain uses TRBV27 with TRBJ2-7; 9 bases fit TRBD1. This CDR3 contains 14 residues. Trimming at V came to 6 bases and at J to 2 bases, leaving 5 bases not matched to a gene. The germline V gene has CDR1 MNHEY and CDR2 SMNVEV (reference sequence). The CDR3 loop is CASRTHRGPYEQYF. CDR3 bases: TGTGCCAGCAGAACCCACAGGGGGCCCTACGAGCAGTACTTC.

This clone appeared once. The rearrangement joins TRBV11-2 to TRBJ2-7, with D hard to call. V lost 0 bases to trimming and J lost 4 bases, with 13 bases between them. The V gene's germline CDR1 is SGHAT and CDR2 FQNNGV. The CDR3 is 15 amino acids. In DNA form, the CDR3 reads TGTGCCAGCAGCTTAGACCCAGGACCCAGTTACGAGCAGTACTTC. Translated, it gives CASSLDPGPSYEQYF.

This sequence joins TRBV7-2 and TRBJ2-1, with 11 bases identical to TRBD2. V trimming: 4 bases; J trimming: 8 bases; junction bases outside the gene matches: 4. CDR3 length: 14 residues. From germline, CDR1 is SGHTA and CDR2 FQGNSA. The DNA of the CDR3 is TGTGCCAGCAGCTGGACTAGCGGGCCTGATGAGCAGTTCTTC. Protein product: CASSWTSGPDEQFF. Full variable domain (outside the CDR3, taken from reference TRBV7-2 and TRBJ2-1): GAGVSQSPSNKVTEKGKDVELRCDPISGHTALYWYRQSLGQGLEFLIYFQGNSAPDKSGLPSDRFSAERTGGSVSTLTIQRTQQEDSAVYLCASSWTSGPDEQFFGPGTRLTVL.

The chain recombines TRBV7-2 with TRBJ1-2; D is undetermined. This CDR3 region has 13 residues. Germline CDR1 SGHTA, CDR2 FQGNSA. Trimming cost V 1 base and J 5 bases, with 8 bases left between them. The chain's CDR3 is CASSLERIYGYTF. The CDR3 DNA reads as TGTGCCAGCAGCTTAGAACGGATATATGGCTACACCTTC. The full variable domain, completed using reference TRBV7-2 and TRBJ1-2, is GAGVSQSPSNKVTEKGKDVELRCDPISGHTALYWYRQSLGQGLEFLIYFQGNSAPDKSGLPSDRFSAERTGGSVSTLTIQRTQQEDSAVYLCASSLERIYGYTFGSGTRLTVV.